This T cell receptor (beta chain) came from a study of cytomegalovirus exposure and HLA in healthy donors. Across the study: Assignment to the Caucasian-associated ancestry cluster applied to roughly 80% of the roughly 420 genotyped donors.

The CDR3 loop spans 13 amino acids. The germline V gene encodes CDR1 LGHNT and CDR2 FRNRAP. Trimming stripped 1 base from V and 12 bases from J, with 14 bases between. The PCR had 60 Vbeta and 13 Jbeta primers. The assay was immunoSEQ multiplex PCR, and TCRdb's table has in-frame clones only and misses some. The sample lists approximately 200,000 clones, roughly 83% occurring once. Findings of the study overall: Donor immune exposure was known only as CMV serostatus.

Points on this clone: Its antigen remains unknown. Other DNA variants within this sample encode the same CDR3.

Sequenced input: PBMCs. V and J are TRBV12-5 and TRBJ2-3; D gene uncertain. The receptor's source is a girl aged 10 to 17 in good health and CMV-seronegative. Written as DNA, the CDR3 is TGTGCTAGTGGTTTGGAGCTTCAGTACTACCAGTATTTT. It yields the protein CASGLELQYYQYF.